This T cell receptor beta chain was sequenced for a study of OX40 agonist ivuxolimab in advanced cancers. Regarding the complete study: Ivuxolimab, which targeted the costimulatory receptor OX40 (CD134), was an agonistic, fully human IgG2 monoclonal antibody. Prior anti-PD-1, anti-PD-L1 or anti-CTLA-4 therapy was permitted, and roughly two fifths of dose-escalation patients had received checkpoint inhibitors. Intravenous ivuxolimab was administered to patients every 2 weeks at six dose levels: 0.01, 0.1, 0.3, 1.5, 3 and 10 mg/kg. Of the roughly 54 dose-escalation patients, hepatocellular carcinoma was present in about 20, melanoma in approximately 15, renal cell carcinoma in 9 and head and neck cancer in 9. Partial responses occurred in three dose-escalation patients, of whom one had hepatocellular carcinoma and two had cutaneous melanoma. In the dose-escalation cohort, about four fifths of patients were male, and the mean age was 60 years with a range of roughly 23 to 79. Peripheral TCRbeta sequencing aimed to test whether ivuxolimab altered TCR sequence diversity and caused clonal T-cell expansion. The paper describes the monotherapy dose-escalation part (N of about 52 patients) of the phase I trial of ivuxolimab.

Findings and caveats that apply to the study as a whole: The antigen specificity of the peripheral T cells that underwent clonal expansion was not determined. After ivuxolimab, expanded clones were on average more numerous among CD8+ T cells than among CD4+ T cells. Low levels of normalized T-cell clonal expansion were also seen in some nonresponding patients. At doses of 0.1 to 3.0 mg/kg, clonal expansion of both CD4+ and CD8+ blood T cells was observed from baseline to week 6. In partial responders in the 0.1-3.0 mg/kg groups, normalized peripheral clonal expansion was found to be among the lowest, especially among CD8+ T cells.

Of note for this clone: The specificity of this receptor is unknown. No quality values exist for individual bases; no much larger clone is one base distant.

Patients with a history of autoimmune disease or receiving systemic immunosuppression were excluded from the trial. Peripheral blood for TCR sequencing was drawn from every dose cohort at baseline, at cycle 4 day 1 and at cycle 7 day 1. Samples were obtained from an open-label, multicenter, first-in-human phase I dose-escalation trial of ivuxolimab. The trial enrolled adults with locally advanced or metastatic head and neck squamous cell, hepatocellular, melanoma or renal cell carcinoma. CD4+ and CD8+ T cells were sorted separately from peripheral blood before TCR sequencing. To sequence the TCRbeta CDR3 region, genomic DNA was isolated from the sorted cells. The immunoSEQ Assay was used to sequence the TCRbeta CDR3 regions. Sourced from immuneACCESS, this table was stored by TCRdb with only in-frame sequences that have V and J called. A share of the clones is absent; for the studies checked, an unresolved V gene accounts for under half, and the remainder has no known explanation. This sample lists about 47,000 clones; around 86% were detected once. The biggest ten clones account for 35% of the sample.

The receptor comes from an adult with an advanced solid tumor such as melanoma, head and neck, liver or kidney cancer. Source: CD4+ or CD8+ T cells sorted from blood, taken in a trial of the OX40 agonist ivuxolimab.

The nucleotide sequence is TGTGCCAGCAGTTCCCAGGACCCCATCTATGGCTACACCTTC. It encodes CASSSQDPIYGYTF. The rearranged chain carries TRBV28 and TRBJ1-2; no D gene is confidently identified. There are 14 amino acids in the CDR3, from cysteine to phenylalanine inclusive. Kept here is only the CDR3 DNA, which spans 42 bases and is read in frame from base 1. V drops 4 bases and J drops 4 bases, leaving 13 bases in between. Per the germline V gene, MDHEN is the CDR1 and SYDVKM is the CDR2.